A single TCR beta chain is shown here with its context. In the original processing: The assay estimated nucleated cells by amplifying reference gene primers. Here immunoSEQ multiplex PCR was the method, and the copy in TCRdb shows in-frame clones only, minus some. V, J and clone size were drawn from that table, and D and trimming were deduced from the DNA. The repertoire holds about 370,000 clones, with roughly 90% as singletons. The Seattle patients, enrolled during active infection, were followed longitudinally. CDR1 is SGHRS, CDR2 YFSETQ, per germline. CDR3 length equals 13 residues. V trimming: 0 bases; J trimming: 9 bases; junction bases outside the gene matches: 6. This sample is drawn from a study of blood T cell repertoires in COVID-19. As for the study in general: Researchers got acute and convalescent COVID-19 samples from the United States, Italy and Spain. Sample material is recorded as cDNA or gDNA derived from T cells, B-cell-depleted T cells, or PBMCs.

Sample: peripheral blood. This TCR came from a woman aged 30 to 39 with COVID-19, enrolled during active disease. This chain uses TRBV5-1 with TRBJ2-7; 7 nucleotides match TRBD1. CDR3 nucleotides: TGCGCCAGCAGCTTGGAGGCCCGGACAGGGCAGTACTTC. This encodes CASSLEARTGQYF.